The rows below give T cell receptor beta chains drawn from one sample of a study of blood T cell repertoires in COVID-19. Clones were sequenced by immunoSEQ multiplex PCR, and TCRdb holds only the in-frame ones, with some missing. The repertoire includes hundreds of thousands of clones, around 87% of them detected once, and over 1% sits in the top ten. The sequenced sample was peripheral blood. Receptors were obtained from a man in his 70s with acute or convalescent COVID-19. The conserved cysteine and the conserved F or W are not part of the CDR3 here. D genes are given only for firm matches.

d_call: TRBD1; v_call: TRBV7-2; j_call: TRBJ1-2; cdr3_aa: ASSSGQGLSNYGYT
d_call: -; v_call: TRBV5-1; j_call: TRBJ1-4; cdr3_aa: ASSLEGSNEKLF
d_call: TRBD1; v_call: TRBV5-4; j_call: TRBJ2-5; cdr3_aa: ASSVRDRDQETQY
d_call: TRBD2; v_call: TRBV28; j_call: TRBJ2-2; cdr3_aa: ASSPGGLAGTGELF
d_call: TRBD2; v_call: TRBV6-6; j_call: TRBJ2-5; cdr3_aa: ASSYIGGGETQY
d_call: -; v_call: TRBV28; j_call: TRBJ1-1; cdr3_aa: ASSLLPGRGNTEAF
d_call: TRBD1; v_call: TRBV3-1/TRBV3-2; j_call: TRBJ2-1; cdr3_aa: ASSRQGAFNNEQF
d_call: TRBD2; v_call: TRBV10-2; j_call: TRBJ2-5; cdr3_aa: ASSEMFTSGQETQY
d_call: -; v_call: TRBV6-6; j_call: TRBJ1-2; cdr3_aa: ASKPGGDYGYT
d_call: TRBD2; v_call: TRBV7-9; j_call: TRBJ2-1; cdr3_aa: ASRRGGSYNEQF
d_call: TRBD1; v_call: TRBV9; j_call: TRBJ2-7; cdr3_aa: ASSPDRGREQY
d_call: TRBD2; v_call: TRBV2; j_call: TRBJ2-6; cdr3_aa: ASKSSGRSGANVLT
d_call: -; v_call: TRBV7-8; j_call: TRBJ2-5; cdr3_aa: ASSPQGQETQY
d_call: -; v_call: TRBV28; j_call: TRBJ2-7; cdr3_aa: ASMVGAPSYEQY
d_call: -; v_call: TRBV7-2; j_call: TRBJ1-3; cdr3_aa: ASSLDRGPGNTIY
d_call: TRBD1; v_call: TRBV6-2/TRBV6-3; j_call: TRBJ2-3; cdr3_aa: ASSYTTGVDTQY
d_call: TRBD2; v_call: TRBV11-1; j_call: TRBJ2-4; cdr3_aa: ASSTAGTTRNIQY
d_call: TRBD2; v_call: TRBV7-8; j_call: TRBJ2-2; cdr3_aa: ASRTSGYTGELF
d_call: -; v_call: TRBV19; j_call: TRBJ2-2; cdr3_aa: ASKNTGLSTGELF
d_call: TRBD2; v_call: TRBV15; j_call: TRBJ2-3; cdr3_aa: ATGTSGSPPDTQY
d_call: -; v_call: TRBV4-3; j_call: TRBJ1-2; cdr3_aa: ASSQVREENFYGYT
d_call: -; v_call: TRBV28; j_call: TRBJ2-5; cdr3_aa: ASSLLGETQY
d_call: TRBD2; v_call: TRBV7-9; j_call: TRBJ2-3; cdr3_aa: ASSFPSGGTDTQY
d_call: -; v_call: TRBV19; j_call: TRBJ2-3; cdr3_aa: ASSAQGWVLGDTQY
d_call: -; v_call: TRBV6-5; j_call: TRBJ2-7; cdr3_aa: ASSYSYGSSYEQY
d_call: TRBD1; v_call: TRBV5-6; j_call: TRBJ1-5; cdr3_aa: ASSYAAGTGILHQPQH
d_call: -; v_call: TRBV25-1; j_call: TRBJ1-2; cdr3_aa: ASSDGYYGYT